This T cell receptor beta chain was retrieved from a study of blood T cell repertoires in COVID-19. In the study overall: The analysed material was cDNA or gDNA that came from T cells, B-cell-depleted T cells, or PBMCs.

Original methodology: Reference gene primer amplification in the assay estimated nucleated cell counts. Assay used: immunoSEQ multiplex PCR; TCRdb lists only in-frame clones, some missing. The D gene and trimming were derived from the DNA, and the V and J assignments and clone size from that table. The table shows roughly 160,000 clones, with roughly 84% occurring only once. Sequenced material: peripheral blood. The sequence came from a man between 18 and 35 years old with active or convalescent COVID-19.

CDR3 bases: TGTGCCAGCAGAAAGGGGGGCACAGATACGCAGTATTTT. This translates into CASRKGGTDTQYF. The gene calls are TRBV28 and TRBJ2-3; D perhaps matches TRBD1 (6 bases). Between the trimmed V and J ends, which lost 6 bases and 1 base, there was a span of 8 bases. The CDR3 has 13 residues. The germline V gene has CDR1 MDHEN and CDR2 SYDVKM.